These 15 T cell receptor beta chains came from one sample sequenced in a study of T-cell reconstitution after alpha-beta-depleted transplantation in children. Researchers prepared the TCRbeta library using unique molecular identifiers, the study reports. TCRdb re-called the PCR reads with MiXCR, one entry per CDR3 protein. The table records some 240,000 distinct CDR3 sequences, 9.7% of them present only once. This sample comprised PBMCs from the stem cell graft donor, obtained from the stem cell graft. These receptors were obtained from a human donor who donated a stem cell graft to a child with SCID.

This clonotype has at least ten counts. This chain uses TRBV20-1 with TRBJ2-5; no firm D call. Trimming took 2 bases from V and 11 from J, leaving 18 bases between them. The CDR3 extends over 13 amino acids. CDR1 is DFQATT and CDR2 is SNEGSKA in the germline V gene (reference sequence). The CDR3 loop is CSARPDSEWGQYF. CDR3 bases: TGCAGTGCTAGACCCGACTCGGAGTGGGGTCAGTACTTC.

At least ten counts were recorded for this clonotype. The rearrangement joins TRBV4-1 to TRBJ1-1; no firm D call. CDR3 size: 15 residues. Per the germline V gene, CDR1 is MGHRA and CDR2 is YSYEKL. Trimming stripped 6 bases from V and 4 bases from J, with 18 bases between. The CDR3 DNA reads TGCGCCAGCAGGCCCCCACGTCCGGGAGGCACTGAAGCTTTCTTT. Translation: CASRPPRPGGTEAFF.

The V call is TRBV7-2, the J call TRBJ2-7; no clear D. V shed 2 bases and J shed 4 bases, with 9 bases lying between them. The germline V gene encodes CDR1 SGHTA and CDR2 FQGNSA. This CDR3 region has 13 residues. The DNA of the CDR3 is TGTGCCAGCAGCTTAAAGGCTGGGTACGAGCAGTACTTC. Protein: CASSLKAGYEQYF.

The table lists this clonotype with many counts. The rearrangement links TRBV28 to TRBJ2-3, with 9 bases that match TRBD2. Germline assignment: CDR1 MDHEN and CDR2 SYDVKM. The CDR3 contains 15 residues. Trimming took 7 bases from V and 2 from J; bases not matched to a gene: 7. The CDR3 coding sequence is TGTGCCAGCACTATTAGCGGGGGATACACAGATACGCAGTATTTT. It codes for CASTISGGYTDTQYF.

In its sample, this clonotype was seen many times. J is TRBJ2-5 and V is TRBV7-2; perhaps TRBD1 as D (5 bases). CDR3 length equals 14 residues. The V end was cut by 3 bases, the J end by 14 bases, with 22 bases between. Germline CDR1 and CDR2: SGHTA and FQGNSA. The CDR3 here is CASSLGRGSAPFYF. For the CDR3, the DNA is TGTGCCAGCAGCTTGGGAAGGGGTTCCGCGCCTTTTTACTTC.

This clonotype showed up many times. J is TRBJ1-2 and V is TRBV6-2 or TRBV6-3; D gene unclear. The CDR3 is 14 amino acids. V lost 5 bases to trimming and J lost 8 bases, with 18 bases between them. Germline V gives CDR1 MNHEY, CDR2 SVGEGT. Written as DNA, the CDR3 is TGTGCCAGCAGTCGTCCCCTCGTGGACCCAGGCTACACCTTC. It is translated as CASSRPLVDPGYTF.

In its sample, this clonotype was seen many times. This chain joins TRBV12-3 or TRBV12-4 and TRBJ1-1; D might be TRBD1 (5 bases). V lost 3 bases, J lost 8 bases, and 10 bases lay in between. This CDR3 region has 12 residues. CDR3 region: CASSFGGPEAFF. The CDR3 DNA is TGTGCCAGCAGTTTTGGGGGACCGGAAGCTTTCTTT.

This clonotype was counted ten times or more. The rearrangement links TRBV20-1 to TRBJ2-2; 15 bases match TRBD2. This CDR3 contains 16 residues. Germline V gene lookup returns CDR1 DFQATT and CDR2 SNEGSKA (reference sequence). The ends lost 3 bases at V and 7 bases at J; junction bases unmatched: 6. CDR3 region: CSASQGLAGGSGELFF. Here the CDR3 DNA reads TGCAGTGCTAGTCAAGGACTAGCGGGGGGGAGCGGGGAGCTGTTTTTT.

About this clonotype itself: It may be a read error: a sequence one base away is much more abundant. The CDR3 nucleotides are TGCAGTGCCAAAAATGGTGGCACAGATATGCAGTATTTT. Translated, it gives CSAKNGGTDMQYF. The chain employs TRBV20-1 and TRBJ2-3; D is undetermined. Per germline, CDR1 DFQATT and CDR2 SNEGSKA (reference sequence). The CDR3 is 13 amino acids.

This clonotype was seen many times. The chain is built from TRBV12-5 and TRBJ1-2; 9 bases match TRBD1. This CDR3 has 16 residues. The germline gives CDR1 LGHNT, CDR2 FRNRAP. Trimming cost V 0 bases and J 0 bases; bases outside gene matches: 2. The CDR3 coding sequence is TGTGCTAGTGGTTTGGTACAGGGGGCAGCTAACTATGGCTACACCTTC. This codes for CASGLVQGAANYGYTF.

This clonotype was detected ten times or more. The chain couples TRBV20-1 to TRBJ2-7, with D unclear. Deletions cut 3 bases from V and 5 bases from J, with 17 bases between. Germline V gene data show CDR1 as DFQATT and CDR2 as SNEGSKA (reference sequence). The CDR3 runs to 14 residues. In DNA, the CDR3 is TGCAGTGCTAGGGAAACCGGGTTTGGGGACGAGCAGTACTTC. It yields the protein CSARETGFGDEQYF.

This clonotype was observed many times. The chain is built from TRBV15 and TRBJ1-2; no reliable D call. Trimming took off 4 bases at V and 3 bases at J, with 9 bases between the two ends. This CDR3 is built from 13 residues. Germline V gene lookup returns CDR1 LNHNV and CDR2 YYDKDF (reference sequence). CDR3 region: CATSNEQHYGYTF. DNA of the CDR3: TGTGCCACCAGCAACGAACAGCACTATGGCTACACCTTC.

This clonotype showed up many times. The chain links TRBV5-1 to TRBJ2-3, with D perhaps matching TRBD2 (6 bases). This CDR3 region has 18 residues. Trimming shortened V by 3 bases and J by 4 bases, and 24 bases separated the two germline ends. Germline loops: CDR1 SGHRS, CDR2 YFSETQ. CDR3 region: CASSWEPTGTAGADTQYF. The DNA of the CDR3 is TGCGCCAGCAGCTGGGAACCCACCGGGACTGCCGGGGCAGATACGCAGTATTTT.

This clonotype appeared many times. The chain joins TRBV5-1 to TRBJ2-5; D remains ambiguous. The CDR3 totals 11 residues. The germline V and J ends were trimmed by 1 base and 5 bases, with 3 bases remaining between them. Germline values: CDR1 SGHRS, CDR2 YFSETQ. The CDR3: CASSLMETQYF. For the CDR3, the DNA is TGCGCCAGCAGCTTGATGGAGACCCAGTACTTC.

This clonotype was counted many times. The chain joins TRBV5-6 to TRBJ2-1; TRBD1 matches 9 bases. V was pared by 0 bases and J by 5 bases, with 9 bases of the junction left unmatched. The CDR3 contains 17 residues. The germline V gene encodes CDR1 SGHDT and CDR2 YYEEEE. The CDR3 sequence is CASSLGTLGTGHNEQFF. CDR3 DNA sequence: TGTGCCAGCAGCTTGGGGACCTTAGGGACAGGGCACAATGAGCAGTTCTTC.